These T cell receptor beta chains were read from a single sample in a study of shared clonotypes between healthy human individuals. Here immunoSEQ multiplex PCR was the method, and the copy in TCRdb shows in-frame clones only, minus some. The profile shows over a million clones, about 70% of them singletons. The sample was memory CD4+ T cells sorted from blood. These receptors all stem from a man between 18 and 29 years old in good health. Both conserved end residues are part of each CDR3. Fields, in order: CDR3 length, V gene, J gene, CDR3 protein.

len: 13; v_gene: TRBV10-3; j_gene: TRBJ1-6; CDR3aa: CAFSDTWTSPLHF
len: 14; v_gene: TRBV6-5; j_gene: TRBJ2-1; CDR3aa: CASSRDTDYNEQFF
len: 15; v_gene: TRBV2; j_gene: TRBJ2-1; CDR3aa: CASSEQGWSYNEQFF
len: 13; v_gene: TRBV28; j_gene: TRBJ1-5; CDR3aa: CASTTTGGQPQHF
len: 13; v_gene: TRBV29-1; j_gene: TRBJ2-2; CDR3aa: CSVGVGTPGELFF
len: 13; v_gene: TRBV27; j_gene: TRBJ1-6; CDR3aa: CASSLHEGAPLHF
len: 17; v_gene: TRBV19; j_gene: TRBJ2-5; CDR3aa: CASSKGLAGGYQETQYF
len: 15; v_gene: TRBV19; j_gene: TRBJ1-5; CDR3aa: CASKETGEGNQPQHF
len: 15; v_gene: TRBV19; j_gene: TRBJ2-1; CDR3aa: CASTVGPSAYNEQFF
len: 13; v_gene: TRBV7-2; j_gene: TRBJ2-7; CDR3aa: CASSAPSIYEQYF
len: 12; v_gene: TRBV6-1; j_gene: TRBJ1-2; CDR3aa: CASTGSAYGYTF
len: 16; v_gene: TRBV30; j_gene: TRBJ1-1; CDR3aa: CAWSRGRLTMNTEAFF
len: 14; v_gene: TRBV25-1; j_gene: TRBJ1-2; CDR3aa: CASSETGTVPGYTF
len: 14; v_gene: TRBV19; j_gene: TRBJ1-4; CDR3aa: CASRGQGTNEKLFF
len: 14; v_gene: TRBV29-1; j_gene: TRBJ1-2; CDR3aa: CSASTSGPSRGYTF
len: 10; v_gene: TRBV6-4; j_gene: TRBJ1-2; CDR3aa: CAACGHGYTF
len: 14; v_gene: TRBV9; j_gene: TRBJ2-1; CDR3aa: CASSPRGAFNEQFF
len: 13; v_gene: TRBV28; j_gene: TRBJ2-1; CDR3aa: CASLSQGSNEQFF
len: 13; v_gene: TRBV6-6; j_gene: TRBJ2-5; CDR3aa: CASSYAGDETQYF
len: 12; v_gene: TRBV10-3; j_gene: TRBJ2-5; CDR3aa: CATSGAQETQYF
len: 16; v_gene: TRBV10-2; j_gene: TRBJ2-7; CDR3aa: CASSEFSGSLSGEQYF
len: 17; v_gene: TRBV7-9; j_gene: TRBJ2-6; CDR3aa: CASTSGTGNSGANVLTF
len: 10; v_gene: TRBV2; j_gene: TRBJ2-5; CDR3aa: CASSVFEQYF
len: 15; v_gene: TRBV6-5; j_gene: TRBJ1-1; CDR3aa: CASSRLGTGHTEAFF
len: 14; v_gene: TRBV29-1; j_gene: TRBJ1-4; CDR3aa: CSVEDSRVGEKLFF
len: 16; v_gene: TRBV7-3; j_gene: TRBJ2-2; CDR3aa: CASSPMGQGATGELFF
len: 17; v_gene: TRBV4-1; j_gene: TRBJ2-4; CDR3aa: CASSQTPVTGGPNIQYF
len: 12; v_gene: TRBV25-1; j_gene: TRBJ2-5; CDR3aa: CASSELLGEQYF
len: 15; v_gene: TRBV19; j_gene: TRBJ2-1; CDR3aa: CASRVAGSSYNEQFF
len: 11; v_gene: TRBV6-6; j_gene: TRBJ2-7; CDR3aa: CASSASGSQYF
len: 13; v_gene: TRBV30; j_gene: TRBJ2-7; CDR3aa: CAWSLGHPYEQYF
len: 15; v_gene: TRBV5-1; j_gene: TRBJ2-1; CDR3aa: CASSLGPAGAWEQFF
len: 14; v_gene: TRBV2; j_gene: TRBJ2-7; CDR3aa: CASSRGQGDNEQYF
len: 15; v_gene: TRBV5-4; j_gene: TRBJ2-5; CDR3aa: CASSSGTGNRETQYF
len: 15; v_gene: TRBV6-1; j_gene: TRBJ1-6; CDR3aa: CASSDLGGLGSPLHF
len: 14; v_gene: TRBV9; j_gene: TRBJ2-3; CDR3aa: CASSVGDRGYTQYF
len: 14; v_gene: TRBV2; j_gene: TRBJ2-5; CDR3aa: CASSTDRAIETQYF
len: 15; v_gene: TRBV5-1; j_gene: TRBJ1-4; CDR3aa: CASSARTGGNEKLFF
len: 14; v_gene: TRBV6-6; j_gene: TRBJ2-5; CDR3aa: CASSLAGTQETQYF
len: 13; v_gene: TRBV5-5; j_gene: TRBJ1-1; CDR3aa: CASSPRGATEAFF
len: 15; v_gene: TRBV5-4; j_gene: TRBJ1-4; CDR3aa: CASSRETGLNEKLFF
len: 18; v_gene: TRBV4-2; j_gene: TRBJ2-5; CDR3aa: CASSQSGTSGGARETQYF
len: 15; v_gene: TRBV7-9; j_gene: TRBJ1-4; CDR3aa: CASSPRTGSNEKLFF
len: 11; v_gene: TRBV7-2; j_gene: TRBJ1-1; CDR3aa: CASSSLGKAFF
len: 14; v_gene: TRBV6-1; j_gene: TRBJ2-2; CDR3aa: CASSYLAGTGELFF
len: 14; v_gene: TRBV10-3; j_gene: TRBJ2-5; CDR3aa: CATSDSGGEETQYF
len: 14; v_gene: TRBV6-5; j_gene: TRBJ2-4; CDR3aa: CASSQTGGQNIQYF
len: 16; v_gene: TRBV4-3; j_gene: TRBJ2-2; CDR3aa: CASSPGQVLDTGELFF
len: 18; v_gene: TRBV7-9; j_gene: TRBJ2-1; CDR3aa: CASSDTKGGRISGNEQFF
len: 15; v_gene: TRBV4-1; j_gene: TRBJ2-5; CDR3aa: CASGMGAGYQETQYF